This TCR beta chain was found in a study of T cells in localized non-small cell lung cancer. Study-wide points: The appearance of a median roughly 56 of the top 100 tumor clones was seen in adjacent lung. Only one tumor region was sequenced, so heterogeneity remains possible.

Here immunoSEQ multiplex PCR was the method, and the copy in TCRdb shows in-frame clones only, minus some. Of about 51,000 clones in the sample, roughly 79% were seen once. For this clone: Antigen specificity is unknown.

V was clipped by 5 bases and J by 2 bases, with 10 bases between them. CDR1 MNHEY and CDR2 SVGAGI come from the germline V gene. CDR3 length: 14 residues. This chain links TRBV6-5 with TRBJ1-5; D not resolved. Specimen: peripheral blood mononuclear cells, collected before any cancer treatment. The sequence derives from a man aged 35 to 69 with stage III lung adenocarcinoma. This CDR3 reads CASSDTWGNQPQHF. The CDR3, as DNA: TGTGCCAGCAGTGATACATGGGGCAATCAGCCCCAGCATTTT.